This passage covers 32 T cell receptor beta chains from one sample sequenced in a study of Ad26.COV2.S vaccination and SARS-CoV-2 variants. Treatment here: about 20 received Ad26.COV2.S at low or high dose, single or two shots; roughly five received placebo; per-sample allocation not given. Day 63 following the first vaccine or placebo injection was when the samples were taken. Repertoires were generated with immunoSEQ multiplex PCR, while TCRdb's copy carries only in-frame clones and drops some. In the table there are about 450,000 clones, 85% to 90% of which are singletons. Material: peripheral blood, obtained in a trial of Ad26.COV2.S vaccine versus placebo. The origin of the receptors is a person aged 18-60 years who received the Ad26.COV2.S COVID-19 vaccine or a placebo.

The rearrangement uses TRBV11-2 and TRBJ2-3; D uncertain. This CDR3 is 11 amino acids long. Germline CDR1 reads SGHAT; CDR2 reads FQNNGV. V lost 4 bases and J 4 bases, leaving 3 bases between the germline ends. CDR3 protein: CASSSADTQYF. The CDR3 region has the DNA TGTGCCAGCAGCTCAGCAGATACGCAGTATTTT.

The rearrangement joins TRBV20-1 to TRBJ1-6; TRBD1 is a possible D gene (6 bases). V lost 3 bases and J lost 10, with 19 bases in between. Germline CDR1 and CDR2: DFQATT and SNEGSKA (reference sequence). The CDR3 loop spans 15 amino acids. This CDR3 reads CSASADRPRYSPLHF. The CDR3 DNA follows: TGCAGTGCTAGTGCGGACAGACCCAGATACTCACCCCTCCACTTT.

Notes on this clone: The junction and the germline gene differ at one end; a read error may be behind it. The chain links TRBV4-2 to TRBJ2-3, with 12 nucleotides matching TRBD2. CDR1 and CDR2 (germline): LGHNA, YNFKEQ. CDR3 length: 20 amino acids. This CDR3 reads CASSGRRSSGRARVTNTQYF. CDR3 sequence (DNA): TGTGCCAGCAGCGGCCGTCGATCTAGCGGGAGGGCTCGGGTCACAAATACGCAGTATTTT.

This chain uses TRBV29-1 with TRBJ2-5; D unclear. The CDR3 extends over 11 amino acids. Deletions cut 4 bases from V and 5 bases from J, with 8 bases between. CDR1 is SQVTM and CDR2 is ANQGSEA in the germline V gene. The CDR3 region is CSVGRWETQYF. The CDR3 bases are TGCAGCGTTGGGCGTTGGGAGACCCAGTACTTC.

This CDR3 is CASRAGQGATGELFF. CDR3 bases: TGTGCCAGCAGGGCGGGACAGGGGGCCACCGGGGAGCTGTTTTTT. This rearrangement joins TRBV2 to TRBJ2-2; 12 bases align to TRBD1. This CDR3 comprises 15 residues. Germline lookup yields CDR1 SNHLY and CDR2 FYNNEI. Unmatched junction bases numbered 3, after V lost 6 bases and J lost 4 bases.

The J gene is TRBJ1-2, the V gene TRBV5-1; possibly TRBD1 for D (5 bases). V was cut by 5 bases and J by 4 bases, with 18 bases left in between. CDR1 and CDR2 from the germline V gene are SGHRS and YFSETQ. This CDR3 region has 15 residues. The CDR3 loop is CASRPQVQGPYGYTF. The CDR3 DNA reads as TGCGCCAGCAGACCCCAGGTGCAGGGTCCCTATGGCTACACCTTC.

The CDR3: CASSDSVVKLRLLGYTF. CDR3 in DNA: TGTGCCAGCAGTGACAGTGTCGTGAAGCTTCGCCTTTTGGGCTACACCTTC. The chain recombines TRBV6-1 with TRBJ1-2; D call uncertain. The germline V and J ends were trimmed by 3 bases and 8 bases, with 25 bases remaining between them. Looked up from germline, CDR1 is MNHNS and CDR2 is SASEGT. CDR3 length: 17 residues.

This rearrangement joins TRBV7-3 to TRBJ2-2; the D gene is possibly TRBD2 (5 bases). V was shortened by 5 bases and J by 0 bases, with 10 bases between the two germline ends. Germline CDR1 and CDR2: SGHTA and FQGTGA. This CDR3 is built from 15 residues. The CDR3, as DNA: TGTGCCAGCAGCGAGGGTCCCTCGAACACCGGGGAGCTGTTTTTT. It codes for CASSEGPSNTGELFF. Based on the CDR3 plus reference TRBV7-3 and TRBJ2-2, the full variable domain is GAGVSQTPSNKVTEKGKYVELRCDPISGHTALYWYRQSLGQGPEFLIYFQGTGAADDSGLPNDRFFAVRPEGSVSTLKIQRTERGDSAVYLCASSEGPSNTGELFFGEGSRLTVL.

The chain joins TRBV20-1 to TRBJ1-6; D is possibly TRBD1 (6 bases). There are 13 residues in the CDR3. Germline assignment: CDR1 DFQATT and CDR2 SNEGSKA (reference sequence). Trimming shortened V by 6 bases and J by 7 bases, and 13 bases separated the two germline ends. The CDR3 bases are TGCAGTGCGAGTGGACAGCAGAATTCACCCCTCCACTTT. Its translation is CSASGQQNSPLHF.

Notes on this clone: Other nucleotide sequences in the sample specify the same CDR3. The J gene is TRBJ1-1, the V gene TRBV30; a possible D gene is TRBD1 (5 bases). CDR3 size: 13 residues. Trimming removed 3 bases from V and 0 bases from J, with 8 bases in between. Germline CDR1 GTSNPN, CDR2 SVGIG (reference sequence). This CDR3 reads CAWRGGVNTEAFF. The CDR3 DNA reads TGTGCCTGGAGGGGAGGGGTGAACACTGAAGCTTTCTTT. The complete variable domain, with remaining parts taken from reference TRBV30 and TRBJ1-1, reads SQTIHQWPATLVQPVGSPLSLECTVEGTSNPNLYWYRQAAGRGLQLLFYSVGIGQISSEVPQNLSASRPQDRQFILSSKKLLLSDSGFYLCAWRGGVNTEAFFGQGTRLTVV.

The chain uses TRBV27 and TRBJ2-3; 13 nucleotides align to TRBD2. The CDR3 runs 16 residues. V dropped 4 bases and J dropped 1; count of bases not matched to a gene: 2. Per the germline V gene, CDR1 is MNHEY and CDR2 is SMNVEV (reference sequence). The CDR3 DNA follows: TGTGCCAGCAGTTGGGGGACTAGCGGGGGCACAGATACGCAGTATTTT. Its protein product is CASSWGTSGGTDTQYF.

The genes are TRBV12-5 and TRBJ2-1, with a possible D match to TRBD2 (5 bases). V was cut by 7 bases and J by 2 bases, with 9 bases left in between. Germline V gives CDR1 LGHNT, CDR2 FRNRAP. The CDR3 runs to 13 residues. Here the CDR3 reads CASAGVTYNEQFF. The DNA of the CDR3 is TGTGCTAGTGCCGGGGTTACCTACAATGAGCAGTTCTTC.

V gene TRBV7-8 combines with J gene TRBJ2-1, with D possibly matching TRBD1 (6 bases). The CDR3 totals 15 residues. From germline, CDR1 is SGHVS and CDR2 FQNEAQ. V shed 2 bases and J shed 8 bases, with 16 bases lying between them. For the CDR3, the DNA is TGTGCCAGCAGCTTAATAGGGGGTTCGGGCTATGAGCAGTTCTTC. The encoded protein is CASSLIGGSGYEQFF.

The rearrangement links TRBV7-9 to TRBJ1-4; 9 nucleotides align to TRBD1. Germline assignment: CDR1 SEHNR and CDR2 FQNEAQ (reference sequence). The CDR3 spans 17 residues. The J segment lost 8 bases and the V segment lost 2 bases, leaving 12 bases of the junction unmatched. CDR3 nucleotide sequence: TGTGCCAGCAGCTTAAGCCCCGGGACAGGGCTCCGAGAAAAACTGTTTTTT. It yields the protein CASSLSPGTGLREKLFF.

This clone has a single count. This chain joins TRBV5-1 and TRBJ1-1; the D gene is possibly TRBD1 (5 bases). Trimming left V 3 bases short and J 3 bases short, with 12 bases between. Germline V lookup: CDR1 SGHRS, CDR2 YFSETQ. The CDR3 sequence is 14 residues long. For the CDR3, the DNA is TGCGCCAGCAGCTCGGACACCCTTTACACTGAAGCTTTCTTT. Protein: CASSSDTLYTEAFF.

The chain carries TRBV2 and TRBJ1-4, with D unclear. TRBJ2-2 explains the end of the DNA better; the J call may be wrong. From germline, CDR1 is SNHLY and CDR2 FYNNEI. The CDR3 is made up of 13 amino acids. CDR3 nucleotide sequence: TGTGCCAGCAGTGAAGGTGGCCCTAAGGAGCTGTTTTTT. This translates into CASSEGGPKELFF.

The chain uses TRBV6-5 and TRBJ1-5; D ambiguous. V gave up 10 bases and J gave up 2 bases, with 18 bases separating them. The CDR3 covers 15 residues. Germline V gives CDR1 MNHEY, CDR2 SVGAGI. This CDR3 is CATRRGDVGNQPQHF. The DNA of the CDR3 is TGTGCCACTAGACGGGGAGACGTGGGCAATCAGCCCCAGCATTTT.

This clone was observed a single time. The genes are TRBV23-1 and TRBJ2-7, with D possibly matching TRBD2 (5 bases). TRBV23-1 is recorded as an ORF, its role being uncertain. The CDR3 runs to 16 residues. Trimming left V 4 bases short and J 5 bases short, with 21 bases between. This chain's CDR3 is CASSPTTTHVTNEQYV. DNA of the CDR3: TGCGCCAGCAGTCCGACTACAACCCACGTCACCAACGAGCAGTACGTC.

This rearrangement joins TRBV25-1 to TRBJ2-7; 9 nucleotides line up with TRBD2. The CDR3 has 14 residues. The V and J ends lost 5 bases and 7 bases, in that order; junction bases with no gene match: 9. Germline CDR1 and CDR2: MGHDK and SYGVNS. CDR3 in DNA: TGTGCCAGCAGTAAGAGCGGGGGGTCACAAGAGCAGTACTTC. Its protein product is CASSKSGGSQEQYF.

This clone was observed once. CDR3: CASSYPLRARPNQPQHF. The CDR3, as DNA: TGTGCCAGCAGTTACCCTTTGAGGGCCCGGCCTAATCAGCCCCAGCATTTT. This sequence joins TRBV6-2 or TRBV6-3 and TRBJ1-5; no definite D call. Germline V gene sequence: CDR1 MNHEY, CDR2 SVGEGT. V lost 2 bases and J lost 4, with 18 bases in between. CDR3 length: 17 amino acids.

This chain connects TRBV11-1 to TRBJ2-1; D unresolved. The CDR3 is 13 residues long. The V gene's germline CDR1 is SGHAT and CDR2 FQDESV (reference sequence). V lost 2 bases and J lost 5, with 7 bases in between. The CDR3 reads CASSLPWDNEQFF. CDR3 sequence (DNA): TGTGCCAGCAGCTTACCATGGGACAATGAGCAGTTCTTC.

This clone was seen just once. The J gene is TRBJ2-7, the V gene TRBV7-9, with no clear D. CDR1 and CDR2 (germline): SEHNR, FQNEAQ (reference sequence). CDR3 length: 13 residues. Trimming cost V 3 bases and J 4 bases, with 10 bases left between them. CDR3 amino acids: CASSLVEAYEQYF. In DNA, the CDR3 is TGTGCCAGCAGCTTGGTTGAGGCGTACGAGCAGTACTTC.

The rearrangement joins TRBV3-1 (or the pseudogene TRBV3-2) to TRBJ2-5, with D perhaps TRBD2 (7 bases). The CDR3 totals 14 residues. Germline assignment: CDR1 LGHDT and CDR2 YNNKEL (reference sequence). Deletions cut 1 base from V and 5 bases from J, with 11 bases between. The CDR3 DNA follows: TGTGCCAGCAGCCAAGTGGGGGGGCTTGAGACCCAGTACTTC. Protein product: CASSQVGGLETQYF.

Here the CDR3 reads CASTRGPEAFF. The CDR3 coding sequence is TGTGCCAGCACTAGGGGTCCTGAAGCTTTCTTT. The chain links TRBV6-5 to TRBJ1-1; possibly TRBD1 for D (5 bases). The V end was cut by 7 bases, the J end by 6 bases, with 9 bases between. This CDR3 region has 11 residues. Germline lookup yields CDR1 MNHEY and CDR2 SVGAGI.

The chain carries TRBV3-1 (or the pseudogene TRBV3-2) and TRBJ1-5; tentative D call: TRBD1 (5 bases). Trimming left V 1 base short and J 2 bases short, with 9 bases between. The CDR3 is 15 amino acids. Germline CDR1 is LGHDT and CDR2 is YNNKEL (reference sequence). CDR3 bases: TGTGCCAGCAGCCAAGCGGGGGTCGGCAATCAGCCCCAGCATTTT. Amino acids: CASSQAGVGNQPQHF.

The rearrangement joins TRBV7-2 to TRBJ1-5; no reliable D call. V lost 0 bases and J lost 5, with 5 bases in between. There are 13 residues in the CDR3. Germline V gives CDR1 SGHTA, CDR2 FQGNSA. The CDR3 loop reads CASSLAEDQPQHF. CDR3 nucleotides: TGTGCCAGCAGCTTAGCAGAGGATCAGCCCCAGCATTTT.

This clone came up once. CDR3 DNA sequence: TGTGCCAGCAGCCCCGACCCTTACTCCTACAATGAGCAGTTCTTC. Amino acids: CASSPDPYSYNEQFF. This sequence joins TRBV11-1 and TRBJ2-1; D is ambiguous. Trimming removed 5 bases from V and 0 bases from J, with 11 bases in between. CDR3 size: 15 residues. CDR1 SGHAT and CDR2 FQDESV come from the germline V gene (reference sequence).

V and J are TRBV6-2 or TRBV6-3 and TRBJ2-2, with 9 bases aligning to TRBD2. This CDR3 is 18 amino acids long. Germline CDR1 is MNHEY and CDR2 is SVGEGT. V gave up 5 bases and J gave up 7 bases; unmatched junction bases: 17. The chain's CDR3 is CASSKSGRYLRQGGELFF. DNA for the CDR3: TGTGCCAGCAGTAAAAGCGGGAGGTACCTAAGACAGGGCGGGGAGCTGTTTTTT.

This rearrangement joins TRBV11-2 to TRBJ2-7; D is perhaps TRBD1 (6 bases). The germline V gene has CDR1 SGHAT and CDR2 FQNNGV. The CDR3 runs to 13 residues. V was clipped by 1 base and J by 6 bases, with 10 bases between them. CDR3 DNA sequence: TGTGCCAGCAGCTTAGGTGGGGGCGGCGAGCAGTACTTC. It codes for CASSLGGGGEQYF.

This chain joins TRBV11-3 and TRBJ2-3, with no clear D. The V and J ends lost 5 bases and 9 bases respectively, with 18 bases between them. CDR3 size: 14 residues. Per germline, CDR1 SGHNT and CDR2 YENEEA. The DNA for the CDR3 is TGTGCCAGCAGCCCACGGACGGACCTCGGGACGCAGTATTTT. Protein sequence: CASSPRTDLGTQYF.

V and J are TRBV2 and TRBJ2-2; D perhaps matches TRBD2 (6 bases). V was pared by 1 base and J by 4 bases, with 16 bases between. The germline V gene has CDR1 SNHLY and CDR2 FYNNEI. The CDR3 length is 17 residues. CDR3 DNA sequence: TGTGCCAGCAGTGAAGTGGGTCTAGCGATCGGCACCGGGGAGCTGTTTTTT. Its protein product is CASSEVGLAIGTGELFF.

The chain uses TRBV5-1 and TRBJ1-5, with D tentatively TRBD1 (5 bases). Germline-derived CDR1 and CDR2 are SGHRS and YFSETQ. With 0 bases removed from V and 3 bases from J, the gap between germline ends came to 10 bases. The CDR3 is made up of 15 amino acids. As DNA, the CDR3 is TGCGCCAGCAGCTTGGAGGGGATAAACAATCAGCCCCAGCATTTT. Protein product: CASSLEGINNQPQHF.